Detailed here is one T cell receptor (beta chain). Libraries were prepared by immunoSEQ multiplex PCR; TCRdb keeps only in-frame clonotypes and omits some of them. The table has about 150,000 clones, around 83% seen once; the top ten hold almost 6%. These data come from a study of blood T cell repertoires in COVID-19. The CDR3 extends over 15 amino acids. Germline V CDR1 and CDR2: SGDLS, YYNGEE. Trimming removed 0 bases from V and 3 bases from J; junction bases left unmatched: 3. The specimen sequenced was PBMCs or T cells enriched from blood (not recorded which). The receptor was isolated from a woman in her 50s who had been exposed to COVID-19. The V and J genes are TRBV9 and TRBJ2-3; 8 bases line up with TRBD2. The CDR3 is CASSVEASGTDTQYF. DNA of the CDR3: TGTGCCAGCAGCGTAGAGGCTAGCGGGACAGATACGCAGTATTTT.